This is a list of T cell receptor beta chains from one sample in a study of beta chain features in type 1 diabetes. Sequenced by immunoSEQ multiplex PCR; TCRdb stores in-frame clones only, minus some. The profile shows some 400,000 clones, approximately 15% of them singletons. Sequencing input: naive CD4+ T cells from blood. All receptors derive from a woman in her late teens or twenties in good health. CDR3s include the opening cysteine and the closing phenylalanine or tryptophan. Fields, in order: clone size, V gene, J gene, D gene, CDR3 DNA, CDR3 protein. A D gene is named only where the DNA matches it firmly. Size is omitted from some rows. Given values are once, few, many or a class for expanded clones.

clone size: -; V gene: TRBV6-6; J gene: TRBJ1-2; D gene: TRBD1; CDR3 DNA: TGTGCCAGCAGTTACTCTTCAGGGGGCTATGGCTACACCTTC; CDR3 protein: CASSYSSGGYGYTF
clone size: -; V gene: TRBV30; J gene: TRBJ2-5; D gene: -; CDR3 DNA: TGTGCCTGGAGTGGGCGGAACCAAGAGACCCAGTACTTC; CDR3 protein: CAWSGRNQETQYF
clone size: -; V gene: TRBV6-5; J gene: TRBJ2-1; D gene: -; CDR3 DNA: TGTGCCAGCAGTGCCCGAGGCGATGAGCAGTTCTTC; CDR3 protein: CASSARGDEQFF
clone size: -; V gene: TRBV5-1; J gene: TRBJ2-3; D gene: TRBD2; CDR3 DNA: TGCGCCAGCAGCCGGGGGGTGAAGGACGTTGGAGATACGCAGTATTTT; CDR3 protein: CASSRGVKDVGDTQYF
clone size: -; V gene: TRBV19; J gene: TRBJ1-1; D gene: TRBD1; CDR3 DNA: TGTGCCAGTAGTTCAAAAGGGACAGGCACTGAAGCTTTCTTT; CDR3 protein: CASSSKGTGTEAFF
clone size: few; V gene: TRBV7-8; J gene: TRBJ1-1; D gene: -; CDR3 DNA: TGTGCCAGCAGCCCTCATGGCAACACTGAAGCTTTCTTT; CDR3 protein: CASSPHGNTEAFF
clone size: -; V gene: TRBV7-3; J gene: TRBJ2-3; D gene: TRBD2; CDR3 DNA: TGTGCCAGCAGTCAACTAGCGACCTCCACAGATACGCAGTATTTT; CDR3 protein: CASSQLATSTDTQYF
clone size: -; V gene: TRBV27; J gene: TRBJ1-2; D gene: TRBD1; CDR3 DNA: TGTGCCAGCAGAACGGGACAGCCCTATGGCTACACCTTC; CDR3 protein: CASRTGQPYGYTF
clone size: few; V gene: TRBV13; J gene: TRBJ2-7; D gene: -; CDR3 DNA: TGTGCCAGCAGCTTAGGCTGGGGAAGGGGCGAGCAGTACTTC; CDR3 protein: CASSLGWGRGEQYF
clone size: few; V gene: TRBV30; J gene: TRBJ1-1; D gene: -; CDR3 DNA: TGTGCCGGGGGAGGGACAGAAGCTTTCTTT; CDR3 protein: CAGGGTEAFF
clone size: few; V gene: TRBV28; J gene: TRBJ2-3; D gene: -; CDR3 DNA: TGTGCCAGCAGTTTAAGGGGCAATACGCAGTATTTT; CDR3 protein: CASSLRGNTQYF
clone size: few; V gene: TRBV5-4; J gene: TRBJ2-2; D gene: -; CDR3 DNA: TGTGCCAGCAGCGGTGCGAGGGAGAACACCGGGGAGCTGTTTTTT; CDR3 protein: CASSGARENTGELFF
clone size: few; V gene: TRBV5-1; J gene: TRBJ2-1; D gene: -; CDR3 DNA: TGCGCCAGCAGCTTAGGTAGACTAGTTGACAATGAGCAGTTCTTC; CDR3 protein: CASSLGRLVDNEQFF
clone size: few; V gene: TRBV5-4; J gene: TRBJ2-7; D gene: -; CDR3 DNA: TGTGCCAGCAGCTCCCTGGGTAGCGGCTCCTACGAGCAGTACTTC; CDR3 protein: CASSSLGSGSYEQYF
clone size: -; V gene: TRBV25-1; J gene: TRBJ1-1; D gene: TRBD1; CDR3 DNA: TGTGCCAGCAGTCCGGGACAGGGAGCTTTCTTT; CDR3 protein: CASSPGQGAFF
clone size: few; V gene: TRBV9; J gene: TRBJ1-1; D gene: TRBD1; CDR3 DNA: TGTGCCAGCAGGGAAATAACAGGGGTAGGCACTGAAGCTTTCTTT; CDR3 protein: CASREITGVGTEAFF
clone size: few; V gene: TRBV14; J gene: TRBJ2-6; D gene: TRBD1; CDR3 DNA: TGTGCCAGCAGCCGGATTCCGGGACAGGCTTTCTCTGGGGCCAACGTCCTGACTTTC; CDR3 protein: CASSRIPGQAFSGANVLTF
clone size: -; V gene: TRBV30; J gene: TRBJ1-2; D gene: TRBD1; CDR3 DNA: TGTGCCTGGGGTACCCCGGGACAGGGATTTAACTATGGCTACACCTTC; CDR3 protein: CAWGTPGQGFNYGYTF
clone size: -; V gene: TRBV7-2; J gene: TRBJ2-7; D gene: -; CDR3 DNA: TGTGCCAGCAGCCCCCCGAGCTCCTACGAGCAGTACTTC; CDR3 protein: CASSPPSSYEQYF
clone size: -; V gene: TRBV11-3; J gene: TRBJ2-1; D gene: TRBD2; CDR3 DNA: TGTGCCAGCCGGGCTAGCGGGGACAATGAGCAGTTCTTC; CDR3 protein: CASRASGDNEQFF